This T cell receptor beta chain stems from a study of blood T cell repertoires in COVID-19 (dated by TCRdb to the early 2020s). For context, the study as a whole: Collaborator samples came from the United States, Italy and Spain and covered acute and convalescent phases of COVID-19. Where HLA class I and class II types were available, the types were taken from metadata supplied by the sample provider, not from assay-based typing. Samples were obtained from the ongoing ImmuneRACE study (first 160 participants) and from some 1,200 subjects provided by 6 global collaborators. Nearly every sample came with metadata listing a de-identified subject ID, COVID-19 status, age in years and sex. A freely available public database, intended as a resource for researchers studying the immune response to SARS-CoV-2, is where the repertoires were released. The prospective study material was composed of cDNA or gDNA derived from T cells, B-cell-depleted T cells, or PBMCs. The dataset comprised deeply sampled blood TCRbeta repertoires from subjects exposed to, actively infected with, or recovered from COVID-19.

TCRbeta CDR3 regions were amplified from genomic DNA by means of the immunoSEQ Assay, a bias-controlled multiplex PCR. The original methods were these. The number of nucleated cells in each sample was estimated from the amplification of reference gene primers within the assay. To quantify the absolute abundance of each unique TCRbeta CDR3 rearrangement, sequence reads were collapsed and filtered. Productive Simpson clonality was computed per sample as the square root of Simpson's diversity index over productive rearrangements. TCRdb mirrors the immuneACCESS table, restricted to in-frame sequences. Some clones are absent from its copies; in checked studies, under half trace to an unresolved V gene, and the reason for the others is unknown. Clone size and the V and J calls come from that table; the DNA yielded D and trimming. Present in this sample are roughly 13,000 clones, 75% to 85% of which were seen just once. The ten largest clones capture about a quarter of the sample.

The table lists this clone with a few counts. No cognate antigen has been identified for it. The input lacks base qualities; no much larger clone sits a single base away. The study at large found these results: The quantity of clinical and demographic metadata differed by source and by participant and was supplied without curation.

From cysteine to phenylalanine, the CDR3 is 12 amino acids long. Solely the CDR3 DNA is kept, with 36 bases framed from the first base. The germline V gene sets CDR1 to SGDLS and CDR2 to YYNGEE. Cut back by 3 bases and 7 bases, the V and J ends lie 7 bases apart. The collaborating institutions used their own protocols to collect whole blood in K2EDTA tubes. For TCRbeta analysis, collaborators shipped samples in one of three forms: frozen whole blood, isolated PBMCs, or DNA extracted from either of those sample types. This sequence originates from a woman in her 50s with active or convalescent COVID-19. Sequenced sample: peripheral blood. The V gene is TRBV9 and the J gene is TRBJ2-2, with the D gene not confidently named. The CDR3 region reads CASSAPGGELFF. The nucleotide sequence is given as TGTGCCAGCAGCGCCCCGGGCGGGGAGCTGTTTTTT. Joined to the reference TRBV9 and TRBJ2-2 proteins, this CDR3 gives the full variable domain: DSGVTQTPKHLITATGQRVTLRCSPRSGDLSVYWYQQSLDQGLQFLIQYYNGEERAKGNILERFSAQQFPDLHSELNLSSLELGDSALYFCASSAPGGELFFGEGSRLTVL.